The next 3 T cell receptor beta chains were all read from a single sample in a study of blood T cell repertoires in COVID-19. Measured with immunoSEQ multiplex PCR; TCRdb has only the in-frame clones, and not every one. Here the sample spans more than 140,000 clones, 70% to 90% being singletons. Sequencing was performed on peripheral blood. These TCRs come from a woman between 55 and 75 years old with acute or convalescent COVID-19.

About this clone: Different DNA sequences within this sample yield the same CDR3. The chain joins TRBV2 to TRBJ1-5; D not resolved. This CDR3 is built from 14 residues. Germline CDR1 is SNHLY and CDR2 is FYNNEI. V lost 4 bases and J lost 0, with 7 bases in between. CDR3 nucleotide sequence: TGTGCCAGCAGTGCCCAGTATAGCAATCAGCCCCAGCATTTT. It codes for CASSAQYSNQPQHF.

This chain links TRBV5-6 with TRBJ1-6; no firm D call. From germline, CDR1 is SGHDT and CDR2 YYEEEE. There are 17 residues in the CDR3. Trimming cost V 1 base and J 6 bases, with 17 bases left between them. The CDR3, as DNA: TGTGCCAGCAGCTTGTTGCCGTCCGGAGGTTCTAATTCACCCCTCCACTTT. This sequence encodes CASSLLPSGGSNSPLHF.

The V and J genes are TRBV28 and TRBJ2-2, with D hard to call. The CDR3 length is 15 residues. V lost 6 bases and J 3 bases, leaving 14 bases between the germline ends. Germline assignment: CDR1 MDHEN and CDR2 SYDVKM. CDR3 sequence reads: CASSPGAGYTGELFF. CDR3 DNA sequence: TGTGCCAGCAGCCCCGGCGCAGGATACACCGGGGAGCTGTTTTTT.